The text below deals with one T cell receptor (beta chain). The source of the sample is a study of blood T cell repertoires in COVID-19. Study overall: COVID-19 samples, acute and convalescent, were from the United States, Italy and Spain. From T cells, B-cell-depleted T cells, or PBMCs came the material, which was cDNA or gDNA.

Germline CDR1 reads LGHDT; CDR2 reads YNNKEL (reference sequence). The CDR3 totals 17 residues. The trim removed 1 base at V and 0 bases at J, leaving 6 bases unmatched. Under the authors' procedure: Nucleated cell number was recorded as an estimate derived from reference gene primer amplification. TCRdb's table, derived via immunoSEQ multiplex PCR, lists solely in-frame clones and lacks some. V and J calls plus clone size are reproduced from that table; the DNA served to infer D and trimming. The table shows over 90,000 clones, with 80% to 90% occurring only once. The source material was peripheral blood. The V call is TRBV3-1 (or the pseudogene TRBV3-2), the J call TRBJ2-4, with 7 bases identical to TRBD1. The clonotype was recovered from a human donor in a cohort sampled during active COVID-19. CDR3 sequence reads: CASSQGTGGLAKNIQYF. Written as DNA, the CDR3 is TGTGCCAGCAGCCAAGGGACAGGCGGTTTAGCCAAAAACATTCAGTACTTC.